A selection of T cell receptor beta chains follows, all from one sample in a study of PD-1 blockade in classical Hodgkin lymphoma. Using immunoSEQ multiplex PCR, the repertoire was profiled, and TCRdb retains in-frame clones only, with some absent. In the table there are about 16,000 clones, over 80% of which are singletons. This specimen was CD4+ T cells from blood, taken at baseline. All receptors come from a human donor with classical Hodgkin lymphoma. CDR3s include the opening cysteine and the closing phenylalanine or tryptophan. The D gene is left open where the match is weak. Rows may omit the clone size; those that give it use once, few, many or a size class.

J | D | length | V | size | CDR3 | DNA
TRBJ2-5 | TRBD1 | 16 | TRBV6-1 | - | CASSDPGTGSLETQYF | TGTGCCAGCAGTGACCCCGGGACAGGGTCTTTAGAGACCCAGTACTTC
TRBJ1-1 | - | 13 | TRBV11-2 | - | CASSFQEHTEAFF | TGTGCCAGCAGCTTCCAGGAGCACACTGAAGCTTTCTTT
TRBJ2-4 | - | 13 | TRBV18 | - | CASSPPSGNIQYF | TGTGCCAGCTCACCGCCCAGTGGAAACATTCAGTACTTC
TRBJ1-1 | - | 13 | TRBV2 | - | CASRGPMNTEAFF | TGTGCCAGCAGGGGGCCAATGAACACTGAAGCTTTCTTT
TRBJ1-6 | - | 15 | TRBV9 | - | CASSVGRHFTSPLHF | TGTGCCAGCAGCGTAGGAAGACATTTTACTTCACCCCTCCACTTT
TRBJ1-2 | - | 14 | TRBV5-1 | - | CASSPGRVNYGYTF | TGCGCCAGCAGCCCGGGACGGGTTAACTATGGCTACACCTTC
TRBJ1-1 | - | 14 | TRBV5-4 | - | CASRVGGMNTEAFF | TGTGCCAGCAGGGTGGGGGGTATGAACACTGAAGCTTTCTTT
TRBJ1-5 | TRBD1 | 16 | TRBV19 | few | CASSIDGTGENQPQHF | TGTGCCAGTAGTATTGACGGGACAGGGGAGAATCAGCCCCAGCATTTT
TRBJ2-7 | TRBD1 | 15 | TRBV2 | - | CASRKGGTERYEQYF | TGTGCCAGCCGAAAAGGTGGGACAGAGAGATACGAGCAGTACTTC
TRBJ2-3 | TRBD2 | 14 | TRBV6-5 | - | CASSYGAGGDTQYF | TGTGCCAGCAGTTACGGGGCGGGAGGGGATACGCAGTATTTT
TRBJ2-3 | TRBD2 | 17 | TRBV7-9 | - | CASSGLAGGLYTDTQYF | TGTGCCAGCAGCGGACTAGCGGGAGGCCTTTACACAGATACGCAGTATTTT
TRBJ2-3 | TRBD1 | 16 | TRBV15 | - | CATSRGDRAPTDTQYF | TGTGCCACCAGCAGAGGGGACAGGGCACCCACAGATACGCAGTATTTT
TRBJ2-3 | - | 15 | TRBV18 | once | CASSLQGSSTDTQYF | TGTGCCAGCTCATTACAGGGATCTAGCACAGATACGCAGTATTTT
TRBJ1-3 | - | 17 | TRBV7-6 | - | CASSFQIPTHSGNTIYF | TGTGCCAGCAGCTTTCAAATCCCGACACACTCTGGAAACACCATATATTTT
TRBJ1-4 | - | 13 | TRBV5-5 | - | CASSGRDGGKLFF | TGTGCCAGCAGCGGGCGGGATGGGGGAAAACTGTTTTTT
TRBJ2-5 | TRBD2 | 14 | TRBV19 | - | CASSGEGTRETQYF | TGTGCCAGTAGTGGGGAGGGGACGAGGGAGACCCAGTACTTC
TRBJ1-1 | TRBD1 | 17 | TRBV11-2 | - | CASSPRTGAMADTEAFF | TGTGCCAGCAGCCCCCGGACAGGGGCAATGGCGGACACTGAAGCTTTCTTT
TRBJ1-1 | - | 15 | TRBV5-1 | - | CASSSGYQGMTEAFF | TGCGCCAGCAGCTCCGGCTACCAGGGAATGACTGAAGCTTTCTTT
TRBJ2-7 | TRBD1 | 16 | TRBV7-3 | - | CASSLTSGTGMGEQYF | TGTGCCAGCAGCTTAACATCCGGGACAGGGATGGGCGAGCAGTACTTC
TRBJ2-1 | TRBD2 | 19 | TRBV4-1 | - | CASSQDQRRLAGGPSEQFF | TGCGCCAGCAGCCAAGACCAGCGCCGGTTAGCGGGAGGGCCGAGTGAGCAGTTCTTC
TRBJ2-1 | - | 17 | TRBV2 | - | CASSEARRQFSYNEQFF | TGTGCCAGCAGTGAAGCGCGTCGGCAGTTCTCCTACAATGAGCAGTTCTTC
TRBJ1-4 | TRBD1 | 14 | TRBV6-5 | - | CASSFGQGYEKLFF | TGTGCCAGCAGTTTCGGACAGGGTTATGAAAAACTGTTTTTT
TRBJ1-1 | TRBD1 | 15 | TRBV19 | few | CASSLGGQGNTEAFF | TGTGCCAGTAGTCTCGGGGGACAGGGAAACACTGAAGCTTTCTTT
TRBJ2-1 | TRBD1 | 11 | TRBV6-6 | - | CASRSGTDQFF | TGTGCCAGCAGGTCCGGGACAGACCAGTTCTTC
TRBJ2-5 | - | 13 | TRBV6-6 | - | CASTEGADETQYF | TGTGCCAGCACGGAGGGGGCAGATGAGACCCAGTACTTC
TRBJ2-4 | - | 12 | TRBV12-5 | once | CASGLDRNIQYF | TGTGCTAGTGGTTTGGACAGAAACATTCAGTACTTC
TRBJ1-6 | - | 16 | TRBV6-1 | - | CASSEVWASDRSPLHF | TGTGCCAGCAGTGAAGTTTGGGCATCGGACAGATCACCCCTCCACTTT
TRBJ2-7 | TRBD1 | 14 | TRBV6-6 | - | CASNPGQGKYEQYF | TGTGCCAGCAACCCGGGACAGGGTAAATACGAGCAGTACTTC